The sequence of this TCR beta chain was determined in a study of shared clonotypes between healthy human individuals (dated by TCRdb to the early 2020s). A note on the overall study: The cohort included a few men and a couple of women between 18 and 49 years of age. Leukapheresis yielded between about 0.85 and 9 billion PBMCs per donor. To increase sequencing depth and limit assay-specific biases, TCR repertoire library preparation and sequencing were carried out by different laboratories using diverse techniques. The study deeply sequenced blood TCR repertoires of about 5 healthy adults to estimate repertoire size and the extent of clonotype sharing between individuals. Per donor, three plates each were used for CD4 naive and CD4 memory, two for CD8 naive, and one for CD8 memory.

In regard to this clone: Its antigen remains undetermined. Base qualities are not provided; no much larger clone lies one nucleotide away.

Healthy HIV-negative adults with no recently reported acute infections or vaccinations were included as donors. Only Caucasian adults living in Nashville, Tennessee, USA were represented among the donors. CD4+ T cells were enriched through magnetic negative selection, after which naive cells were positively selected on CD45RA and the remaining negative fraction served as the memory subset. Blood was collected by leukapheresis, and PBMCs were isolated by Ficoll-Histopaque density gradient centrifugation and then cryopreserved in liquid nitrogen vapor phase. Purity and quantity of every magnetically sorted T cell population were checked by analytical flow cytometry. Genomic DNA was isolated from each sorted fraction and quantified by UV absorbance on a Nanodrop 2000c. Using the deep immunoSEQ assay, multiplex PCR amplified TCR CDR3 regions from genomic DNA. Extracted genomic DNA from each cell subset was spread evenly across all wells of several immunoSEQ 96-well plates, with each plate serving as a replicate. For sorted subsets, about 0.2 ug genomic DNA, equal to 30,000 or so T cell genomes, was loaded into each replicate PCR. The purified libraries were quantified using a Qubit 3.0 fluorometer, sized with a Bioanalyzer 2100, and then quantified again using the KAPA Library Quantification kit. Each immunoSEQ 96-well plate was sequenced on its own single-read 150-cycle Illumina NextSeq 550 flow cell. Per the authors' processing: Because the immunoSEQ output included only junctional sequences and no quality scores, the filtering could not be the same as the filtering used for full-length reads. To assign V/J genes and CDR3, sequences were annotated using PyIR, a Python wrapper for IgBLAST v1.9, with IMGT germline references. Reads were filtered out if the reads had weak V/J assignments (E-value above 1e-6), no CDR3, stop codons, out-of-frame junctions, or ambiguous translated residues. V3J clonotypes were defined by identical inferred V gene, J gene, and CDR3 amino acid sequence. To compute the percentage overlap between repertoires, the number of shared unique clonotypes was divided by the size of the smaller repertoire. Richness of each repertoire was evaluated using RTK rarefaction, the Chao1 estimator, and Recon v2.1 estimates of unobserved clonotypes. For all TCRbeta clonotypes obtained by the gDNA method from a few donors, generation probabilities were computed with OLGA. Here the immuneACCESS table is served through TCRdb, limited to in-frame sequences with V and J called. Missing clones are a known gap in these copies; in checked studies unresolved V genes cover under half, and the rest lacks a known reason. V and J calls and clone size are as listed in that table; D and trimming were resolved from the DNA. The sample table holds roughly 2.6 million clones, of which just over 90% were seen once. The top ten hold around 0.14% of the sample.

Study-wide findings and limitations: Even with the large sequencing depth, rarefaction of the sorted-subset datasets indicated that sequencing was incomplete. When a handful of donors were compared, the shared fraction of clonotypes was about 5% for naive CD4, about 4% for naive CD8, 2% to 2.5% for memory CD4, and 0.35% to 0.5% for memory CD8. Only blood was sampled, and tissue TCR repertoires likely differ from those in blood. Based on pairwise subsampling, the degree of clonotype sharing among donors was expected to be affected by sequencing depth. Naive subsets generally had larger estimated clonotype richness than memory subsets. Clonotypes shared by all four sorted-subset donors showed higher generation probabilities than non-shared clonotypes. The genetic and exposure-history diversity represented was limited by the small number of donors.

This clonotype was obtained from a man in his late teens or twenties in good health. The sample was naive CD4+ T cells sorted from blood. The cell subset or site label for this specimen denotes: CD45RA+ positively selected.

The CDR3 is CASSGPGTSEYNEQFF. The base sequence is TGTGCCAGCAGCGGACCCGGGACTAGCGAGTACAATGAGCAGTTCTTC. The chain couples TRBV7-9 to TRBJ2-1; 10 bases in between match TRBD2. The CDR3 covers 16 residues, taking in both the cysteine and the phenylalanine. Only CDR3 DNA remains: 48 bases, in frame from the first base. Reading the germline V gene (reference sequence) gives CDR1 SEHNR and CDR2 FQNEAQ. At the junction V is shortened by 5 bases and J by 4 bases; bases outside the gene matches: 8.